One and the same sample provided the 17 T cell receptor beta chains below, sequenced in a study of blood T cell repertoires in COVID-19. Data came from immunoSEQ multiplex PCR; TCRdb stores just in-frame clones and leaves some out. Of 130,000 to 150,000 clones listed, about 92% are singletons. The sequenced sample consisted of peripheral blood. The receptor source for this set is a human donor in a cohort sampled during active COVID-19.

This chain connects TRBV5-1 to TRBJ2-7, with 9 bases aligning to TRBD1. CDR3 length: 15 amino acids. Germline CDR1 reads SGHRS; CDR2 reads YFSETQ. V lost 0 bases to trimming and J lost 6 bases; unmatched junction nucleotides: 7. The CDR3 coding sequence is TGCGCCAGCAGCTTGGCCGGGACAGGGTCGGGCGAGCAGTACTTC. It codes for CASSLAGTGSGEQYF.

The chain recombines TRBV7-2 with TRBJ1-5; 8 bases match TRBD1. The V segment lost 5 bases and the J segment 5 bases; nucleotides outside the gene matches: 5. The CDR3 covers 14 residues. Germline V lookup: CDR1 SGHTA, CDR2 FQGNSA. The CDR3 here is CASSPDRGYQPQHF. The CDR3 DNA reads TGTGCCAGCAGCCCAGACAGGGGCTATCAGCCCCAGCATTTT.

The genes are TRBV5-1 and TRBJ2-2; 7 positions agree with TRBD2. The CDR3 loop spans 15 amino acids. Germline V gene lookup returns CDR1 SGHRS and CDR2 YFSETQ. Trimming at V came to 8 bases and at J to 4 bases, leaving 11 bases not matched to a gene. This chain's CDR3 is CASAGDQISTGELFF. In DNA form, the CDR3 reads TGCGCCAGTGCGGGGGATCAGATCTCCACCGGGGAGCTGTTTTTT.

This chain links TRBV6-2 or TRBV6-3 with TRBJ2-5, with 12 positions matching TRBD1. V shed 0 bases, J shed 4 bases, and the junction held 12 bases outside the gene matches. Germline V CDR1 and CDR2: MNHEY, SVGEGT. The CDR3 spans 19 residues. In nucleotides, the CDR3 is TGTGCCAGCAGTTACTCGCCGTATAGGGACAGGGGGCGAAGAGAGACCCAGTACTTC. Translating it yields CASSYSPYRDRGRRETQYF.

The chain carries TRBV27 and TRBJ2-6, with 8 bases identical to TRBD1. In germline, CDR1 is MNHEY, CDR2 SMNVEV (reference sequence). V lost 3 bases and J lost 0; bases outside the gene matches: 4. The CDR3 sequence is 17 residues long. The CDR3 sequence is CASSLMGQDSGANVLTF. CDR3 coding DNA: TGTGCCAGCAGTTTGATGGGACAGGACTCTGGGGCCAACGTCCTGACTTTC.

The V call is TRBV6-5, the J call TRBJ1-1; TRBD1 aligns across 9 bases. The CDR3 consists of 16 residues. Losses at the gene ends were 2 bases for V and 0 bases for J; bases not matched to a gene: 4. CDR1 is MNHEY and CDR2 is SVGAGI in the germline V gene. The CDR3 protein is CASSYRDRVLNTEAFF. Here the CDR3 DNA reads TGTGCCAGCAGTTACCGGGACAGGGTTCTGAACACTGAAGCTTTCTTT.

The V gene is TRBV5-1, the J gene TRBJ2-1; 13 nucleotides line up with TRBD2. The CDR3 runs 15 residues. In germline, CDR1 is SGHRS, CDR2 YFSETQ. V trimming: 1 base; J trimming: 7 bases; junction bases outside the gene matches: 2. This CDR3 is CASSLTSGGANEQFF. The DNA of the CDR3 is TGCGCCAGCAGCTTGACTAGCGGGGGGGCGAATGAGCAGTTCTTC.

The V call is TRBV2, the J call TRBJ2-7, with D tentatively TRBD2 (5 bases). The CDR3 contains 11 residues. Trimming removed 6 bases from V and 4 bases from J, with 7 bases in between. The germline V gene encodes CDR1 SNHLY and CDR2 FYNNEI. The CDR3 region is CASSEGYEQYF. In DNA form, the CDR3 reads TGTGCCAGCAGCGAGGGATACGAGCAGTACTTC.

V and J are TRBV19 and TRBJ1-1; 9 bases align to TRBD1. This CDR3 spans 13 amino acids. Unmatched junction bases numbered 2, after V lost 5 bases and J lost 4 bases. Germline V gene sequence: CDR1 LNHDA, CDR2 SQIVND (reference sequence). The CDR3, as DNA: TGTGCCAGTAGTGTACAGGGGGCCACTGAAGCTTTCTTT. Its translation is CASSVQGATEAFF.

The rearrangement links TRBV3-1 (or the pseudogene TRBV3-2) to TRBJ1-2; 7 nucleotides match TRBD1. The germline gives CDR1 LGHDT, CDR2 YNNKEL (reference sequence). CDR3 length equals 15 residues. The V and J ends lost 0 bases and 8 bases, in that order; junction bases with no gene match: 9. The CDR3 DNA reads TGTGCCAGCAGCCAAGAGGCCGGGACAGTGGAAGGCTACACCTTC. It yields the protein CASSQEAGTVEGYTF.

V is TRBV2 and J is TRBJ2-7, with 11 bases identical to TRBD1. With 4 bases clipped from V and 7 bases from J, the junction kept 9 bases outside the gene matches. The CDR3 totals 15 residues. Germline V gene data show CDR1 as SNHLY and CDR2 as FYNNEI. The CDR3 DNA reads as TGTGCCAGCAGTGCTTTAGGACAGGGGGCGGGGGAGCAGTACTTC. This codes for CASSALGQGAGEQYF.

This chain connects TRBV5-1 to TRBJ2-5; 9 nucleotides line up with TRBD1. The V gene's germline CDR1 is SGHRS and CDR2 YFSETQ. Trimming removed 0 bases from V and 5 bases from J; junction bases left unmatched: 5. This CDR3 has 15 residues. The CDR3 reads CASSLETGGRETQYF. The CDR3 bases are TGCGCCAGCAGCTTGGAGACAGGGGGAAGGGAGACCCAGTACTTC.

The chain recombines TRBV10-1 with TRBJ2-1, with 10 bases fitting TRBD2. The CDR3 has 17 amino acids. Looked up from germline, CDR1 is WNHNN and CDR2 is SYGVQD (reference sequence). J lost 6 bases, V lost 3 bases, and 11 bases had no gene match. The chain's CDR3 is CASSDPALAGATNEQFF. The CDR3 nucleotides read TGCGCCAGCAGTGATCCGGCGCTAGCGGGGGCTACCAATGAGCAGTTCTTC.

The rearrangement joins TRBV7-9 to TRBJ2-5; perhaps TRBD1 as D (5 bases). V was shortened by 5 bases and J by 5 bases, with 27 bases between the two germline ends. Germline loops: CDR1 SEHNR, CDR2 FQNEAQ (reference sequence). CDR3 length equals 18 residues. The CDR3 region has the DNA TGTGCCAGCAGCGCCGCCTCGGACAACAAAAGACCAGTGGAGACCCAGTACTTC. This encodes CASSAASDNKRPVETQYF.

This clone was detected once. The CDR3 region is CAWSVRATAYYGYTF. CDR3 coding DNA: TGTGCCTGGAGTGTAAGGGCGACAGCGTACTATGGCTACACCTTC. V is TRBV30 and J is TRBJ1-2; a possible D gene is TRBD1 (5 bases). CDR1 is GTSNPN, CDR2 SVGIG, per germline (reference sequence). Between the trimmed V and J ends, which lost 0 bases and 3 bases, there was a span of 14 bases. The CDR3 covers 15 residues.

This chain connects TRBV19 to TRBJ1-2, with TRBD1 as a possible D gene (6 bases). The CDR3 runs 14 residues. Between the trimmed V and J ends, which lost 7 bases and 5 bases, there was a span of 17 bases. Looked up from germline, CDR1 is LNHDA and CDR2 is SQIVND (reference sequence). The CDR3, as DNA: TGTGCCAGTACCGCGACAGGACCTGGGTATGGCTACACCTTC. Its translation: CASTATGPGYGYTF.

The gene calls are TRBV4-2 and TRBJ2-5; no clear D gene. Trimming removed 1 base from V and 2 bases from J, with 5 bases in between. CDR3 length: 13 residues. Germline V gene data show CDR1 as LGHNA and CDR2 as YNFKEQ. The CDR3 reads CASSQGQQETQYF. The CDR3 DNA sequence: TGTGCCAGCAGCCAAGGCCAGCAAGAGACCCAGTACTTC.